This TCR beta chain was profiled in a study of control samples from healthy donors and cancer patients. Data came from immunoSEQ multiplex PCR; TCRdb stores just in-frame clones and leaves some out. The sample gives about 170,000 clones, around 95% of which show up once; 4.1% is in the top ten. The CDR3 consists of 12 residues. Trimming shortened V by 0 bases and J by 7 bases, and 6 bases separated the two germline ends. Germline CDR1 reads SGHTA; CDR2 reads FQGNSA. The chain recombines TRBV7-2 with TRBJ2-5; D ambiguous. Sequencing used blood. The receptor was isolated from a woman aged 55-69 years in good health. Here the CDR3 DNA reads TGTGCCAGCAGCTTAGCGCCAGCGACCCAGTACTTC. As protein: CASSLAPATQYF.